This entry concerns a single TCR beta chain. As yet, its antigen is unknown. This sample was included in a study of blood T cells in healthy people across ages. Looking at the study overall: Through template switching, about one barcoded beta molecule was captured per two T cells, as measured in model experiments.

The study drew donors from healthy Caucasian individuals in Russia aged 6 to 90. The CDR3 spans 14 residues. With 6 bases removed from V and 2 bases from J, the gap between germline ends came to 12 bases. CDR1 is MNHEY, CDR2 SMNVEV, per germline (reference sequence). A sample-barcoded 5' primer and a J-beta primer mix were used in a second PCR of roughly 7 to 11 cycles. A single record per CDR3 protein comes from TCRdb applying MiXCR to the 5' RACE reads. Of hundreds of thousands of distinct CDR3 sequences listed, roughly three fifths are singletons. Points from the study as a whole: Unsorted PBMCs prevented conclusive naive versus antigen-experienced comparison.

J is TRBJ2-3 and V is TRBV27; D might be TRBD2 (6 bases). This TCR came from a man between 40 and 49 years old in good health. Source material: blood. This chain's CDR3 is CASRGLSNTDTQYF. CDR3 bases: TGTGCCAGCAGGGGACTGAGTAACACAGATACGCAGTATTTT.